This T cell receptor beta chain comes out of a study of T cell responses to AZD1222 COVID-19 vaccine. Points from the study as a whole: CD4 TCRs covered the whole spike, strongest at regions 160-218 and 743-854. Targeting of unmutated variant regions was reportedly seen in nearly half of spike-specific TCRs. White British donors predominated, females outnumbered males, and clonal diversity was possibly underestimated.

This clone was observed once. The antigen is undetermined. Germline CDR1 is MNHEY and CDR2 is SVGAGI. Unmatched junction bases numbered 2, after V lost 5 bases and J lost 3 bases. The CDR3 totals 15 residues. Clones were read by immunoSEQ multiplex PCR, and TCRdb kept only the in-frame ones, dropping some. The sample has around 200,000 clones, just over 90% seen once. V usage is TRBV6-5 and J usage is TRBJ2-1; TRBD2 aligns across 12 bases. The sequencing here drew on peripheral blood, taken on day 0 of AZD1222 vaccination. The sequence was obtained from an adult in good health. The CDR3 spells CASSRGLAGYNEQFF. As DNA, the CDR3 is TGTGCCAGCAGTAGGGGACTAGCGGGCTACAATGAGCAGTTCTTC.